A single count supports the clone carrying this TCR beta chain. What it binds is not known. The V end lost 1 base, the J end lost 4 bases, and 14 bases lay between the germline ends. The CDR3 sequence is 15 residues long. Germline values: CDR1 LNHDA, CDR2 SQIVND (reference sequence). The record originates from a study of T cell repertoires in cytomegalovirus infection. Study information: CMV epitopes that were recently identified and HLA-C-restricted were used alongside well-studied HLA-B-restricted ones. It can be stated that public TCR beta signatures indicated CMV infection as well as a matching HLA type.

TCRdb independently ran MiXCR on the reads; one entry per CDR3 protein. Among about 740,000 distinct CDR3 sequences listed, roughly 30% were seen once. Study results and caveats: CMV-specific TCR beta clonotypes restricted by HLA-C dominated the ex vivo response. Adding up the frequency of public TCR beta families identified people who carried CMV plus the relevant HLA.

The sequence was obtained from a human donor in good health (CMV status not recorded). Some clones in this sample may be carry-over from other donors' samples. The chain links TRBV19 to TRBJ2-7; D ambiguous. Sequenced here: cultured PBMCs, sampled from culture after CMV antigen stimulation. CDR3 bases: TGTGCCAGTAGTATAGCGGCCCCCGGGCCTTACGAGCAGTACTTC. It encodes CASSIAAPGPYEQYF. Together with reference TRBV19 and TRBJ2-7, the CDR3 gives the full variable domain: DGGITQSPKYLFRKEGQNVTLSCEQNLNHDAMYWYRQDPGQGLRLIYYSQIVNDFQKGDIAEGYSVSREKKESFPLTVTSAQKNPTAFYLCASSIAAPGPYEQYFGPGTRLTVT.